Shown below are 28 T cell receptor beta chains from a single sample sequenced in a study of control samples from healthy donors and cancer patients. Measured with immunoSEQ multiplex PCR; TCRdb has only the in-frame clones, and not every one. The sample has about 92,000 clones, around 80% seen once. The sequenced sample was blood. Receptors were obtained from a woman in her fifties or sixties in good health.

This clone has a single count. The chain links TRBV6-5 to TRBJ1-4; 7 bases line up with TRBD1. Germline V gene sequence: CDR1 MNHEY, CDR2 SVGAGI. This CDR3 region has 14 residues. V was pared by 6 bases and J by 4 bases, with 5 bases of the junction left unmatched. The CDR3 loop is CASRLTGSNEKLFF. In DNA, the CDR3 is TGTGCCAGCAGATTGACAGGGAGTAATGAAAAACTGTTTTTT.

The chain recombines TRBV6-2 or TRBV6-3 with TRBJ1-1, with D hard to call. Germline CDR1 is MNHEY and CDR2 is SVGEGT. Trimming pared 6 bases from V and 0 bases from J, leaving 8 bases between. The CDR3 has 13 amino acids. The CDR3: CASRYLVNTEAFF. In DNA, the CDR3 is TGTGCCAGCAGGTACCTAGTGAACACTGAAGCTTTCTTT.

The gene calls are TRBV15 and TRBJ1-4; D is ambiguous. The CDR3 consists of 15 residues. V dropped 0 bases and J dropped 1 base, with 6 bases sitting between them. CDR1 is LNHNV and CDR2 is YYDKDF in the germline V gene (reference sequence). The CDR3 protein is CATSREGRTNEKLFF. As DNA, the CDR3 is TGTGCCACCAGCAGAGAGGGGAGAACTAATGAAAAACTGTTTTTT.

Only one count was recorded for this clone. The chain employs TRBV3-1 (or the pseudogene TRBV3-2) and TRBJ1-4, with D tentatively TRBD1 (6 bases). Per the germline V gene, CDR1 is LGHDT and CDR2 is YNNKEL (reference sequence). The V gene lost 3 bases and the J gene lost 8 bases, with 13 bases spanning the gap. CDR3 size: 14 residues. CDR3 protein: CASSQRSGEEKLFF. The CDR3 DNA sequence: TGTGCCAGCAGCCAGAGGTCAGGGGAAGAAAAACTGTTTTTT.

The sample holds one count of this clone. The chain links TRBV5-1 to TRBJ1-6; a weak D match, TRBD1 (5 bases). Trimming stripped 1 base from V and 8 bases from J, with 10 bases between. The CDR3 is 14 amino acids. Germline-derived CDR1 and CDR2 are SGHRS and YFSETQ. The DNA for the CDR3 is TGCGCCAGCAGCTTGCAGGGAACGGATTCACCCCTCCACTTT. Its protein is CASSLQGTDSPLHF.

This CDR3 is CASSPTTGGDYGYTF. As DNA, the CDR3 is TGTGCCAGCAGCCCGACGACAGGGGGCGACTATGGCTACACCTTC. The chain carries TRBV11-2 and TRBJ1-2, with 10 bases identical to TRBD1. The junction had 6 bases not matched to a gene; V was cut back by 5 bases and J by 3 bases. The CDR3 sequence is 15 residues long. Germline V CDR1 and CDR2: SGHAT, FQNNGV.

The V and J genes are TRBV18 and TRBJ2-7; TRBD1 matches at 7 bases. Germline V CDR1 and CDR2: KGHSH, LQKENI. Losses at the gene ends were 2 bases for V and 7 bases for J; bases not matched to a gene: 8. This CDR3 spans 14 amino acids. DNA of the CDR3: TGTGCCAGCTCACCAGCACAGGGGACCCCTGAGCAGTACTTC. This translates into CASSPAQGTPEQYF. Filled out from reference TRBV18 and TRBJ2-7, the complete variable domain reads NAGVMQNPRHLVRRRGQEARLRCSPMKGHSHVYWYRQLPEEGLKFMVYLQKENIIDESGMPKERFSAEFPKEGPSILRIQQVVRGDSAAYFCASSPAQGTPEQYFGPGTRLTVT.

This clone was detected only once. CDR3: CASSYTGDGYTF. DNA of the CDR3: TGTGCCAGCAGCTATACAGGGGATGGCTACACCTTC. The genes are TRBV7-9 and TRBJ1-2; 7 bases agree with TRBD1. The trim removed 4 bases at V and 6 bases at J, leaving 2 bases unmatched. The CDR3 runs to 12 residues. The germline gives CDR1 SEHNR, CDR2 FQNEAQ (reference sequence).

The genes are TRBV4-1 and TRBJ1-2; possible D gene TRBD1, 5 bases. The CDR3 extends over 19 amino acids. Trimming cost V 1 base and J 2 bases, with 23 bases left between them. CDR1 and CDR2 (germline): MGHRA, YSYEKL. This CDR3 reads CASSQVLSALGGSNYGYTF. As DNA, the CDR3 is TGCGCCAGCAGCCAAGTTCTTTCAGCTTTGGGGGGTTCAAACTATGGCTACACCTTC.

This sequence joins TRBV19 and TRBJ1-1; TRBD1 matches at 11 bases. Trimming removed 6 bases from V and 5 bases from J; junction bases left unmatched: 5. Germline V gene lookup returns CDR1 LNHDA and CDR2 SQIVND (reference sequence). This CDR3 is built from 14 residues. This CDR3 reads CASSSGTGGTEAFF. In DNA form, the CDR3 reads TGTGCCAGTAGCTCCGGGACAGGGGGGACTGAAGCTTTCTTT. The entire variable domain, with the rest obtained from reference TRBV19 and TRBJ1-1, is as follows: DGGITQSPKYLFRKEGQNVTLSCEQNLNHDAMYWYRQDPGQGLRLIYYSQIVNDFQKGDIAEGYSVSREKKESFPLTVTSAQKNPTAFYLCASSSGTGGTEAFFGQGTRLTVV.

This chain joins TRBV2 and TRBJ2-7, with D perhaps matching TRBD2 (5 bases). V gave up 8 bases and J gave up 6 bases, with 11 bases separating them. The CDR3 has 11 amino acids. Germline CDR1 and CDR2: SNHLY and FYNNEI. This chain's CDR3 is CASRRSGEQYF. The CDR3 DNA reads as TGTGCCAGCCGGAGGTCGGGCGAGCAGTACTTC.

The chain has TRBV29-1 and TRBJ1-2, with unresolved D. The CDR3 contains 13 residues. V was trimmed by 3 bases and J by 5 bases, leaving 13 bases between them. Germline CDR1 reads SQVTM; CDR2 reads ANQGSEA. CDR3 region: CSVDRQAIYGYTF. The CDR3, as DNA: TGCAGCGTTGACAGGCAGGCCATTTATGGCTACACCTTC.

The chain links TRBV6-2 or TRBV6-3 to TRBJ2-2; 10 positions match TRBD1. The CDR3 totals 15 residues. The trim removed 5 bases at V and 5 bases at J, leaving 5 bases unmatched. Germline values: CDR1 MNHEY, CDR2 SVGEGT. As DNA, the CDR3 is TGTGCCAGCAGTCCCGGGACAGGGGTTACCGGGGAGCTGTTTTTT. This codes for CASSPGTGVTGELFF.

The chain carries TRBV3-1 (or the pseudogene TRBV3-2) and TRBJ1-3; D not certain. CDR1 and CDR2 from the germline V gene are LGHDT and YNNKEL (reference sequence). V lost 2 bases, J lost 4 bases, and 6 bases lay in between. CDR3 length equals 13 residues. The CDR3 nucleotides are TGTGCCAGCAGCCAACCCAGGGGAAACACCATATATTTT. Its translation: CASSQPRGNTIYF.

This chain connects TRBV12-3 or TRBV12-4 to TRBJ2-1; the D call may be TRBD1 or TRBD2 (5 bases each). The ends were cut back, 6 bases at V and 8 bases at J, with 11 bases in the middle. This CDR3 is 12 amino acids long. For the CDR3, the DNA is TGTGCCAGCAGCCGGGACGTCTATGAGCAGTTCTTC. It codes for CASSRDVYEQFF.

The V and J genes are TRBV20-1 and TRBJ1-2, with 8 bases that match TRBD1. The germline CDR1 and CDR2 sequences are DFQATT and SNEGSKA (reference sequence). This CDR3 is built from 12 residues. The ends lost 3 bases at V and 8 bases at J; junction bases unmatched: 5. The CDR3 sequence: CSASMTGVGYTF. CDR3 nucleotides: TGCAGTGCTAGTATGACAGGGGTCGGCTACACCTTC.

The chain couples TRBV7-2 to TRBJ1-3; D gene unclear. Germline V CDR1 and CDR2: SGHTA, FQGNSA. This CDR3 spans 14 amino acids. Trimming cost V 3 bases and J 4 bases, with 10 bases left between them. The CDR3 reads CASSFKGQGNTIYF. The CDR3 DNA reads as TGTGCCAGCAGCTTTAAAGGGCAAGGAAACACCATATATTTT.

The V and J genes are TRBV18 and TRBJ2-7; TRBD1 matches 9 bases. With 0 bases clipped from V and 1 base from J, the junction kept 7 bases outside the gene matches. CDR1 KGHSH and CDR2 LQKENI come from the germline V gene. The CDR3 extends over 17 amino acids. The CDR3 spells CASSPPQGQGPSYEQYF. CDR3 nucleotides: TGTGCCAGCTCACCACCTCAGGGACAGGGCCCTTCCTACGAGCAGTACTTC.

This rearrangement joins TRBV10-3 to TRBJ2-6; D not resolved. Looked up from germline, CDR1 is ENHRY and CDR2 is SYGVKD. The length of the CDR3 is 14 residues. V lost 4 bases, J lost 0 bases, and 4 bases lay in between. CDR3 sequence (DNA): TGTGCCATCAGTGCGAGCTCTGGGGCCAACGTCCTGACTTTC. Amino acids: CAISASSGANVLTF.

Only a few counts were recorded for this clone. The V gene is TRBV10-2, the J gene TRBJ1-3, with 10 bases fitting TRBD1. After removal of 7 bases from V and 0 bases from J, the junction contained 3 bases not matched to a gene. The V gene's germline CDR1 is WSHSY and CDR2 SAAADI. The CDR3 runs to 15 residues. The CDR3 nucleotides read TGCGCCAGCATTGGGACAGGGGCCTCTGGAAACACCATATATTTT. Its translation is CASIGTGASGNTIYF.

V gene TRBV28 combines with J gene TRBJ2-7; 9 bases are a match to TRBD1. The CDR3 has 16 amino acids. The germline V gene has CDR1 MDHEN and CDR2 SYDVKM. J was trimmed by 0 bases and V by 5 bases; bases with no gene match: 8. CDR3 DNA: TGTGCCAGCAGTCCGGGACAGGGACGGAGCTCCTACGAGCAGTACTTC. This codes for CASSPGQGRSSYEQYF.

This clone has only one observation. The chain combines TRBV6-6 with TRBJ1-2, with TRBD1 matching over 7 bases. The trim removed 2 bases at V and 8 bases at J, leaving 11 bases unmatched. The CDR3 contains 15 residues. Germline CDR1 and CDR2: MNHNY and SVGAGI (reference sequence). The CDR3 protein is CASSYLTGEEDGYTF. DNA for the CDR3: TGTGCCAGCAGTTACCTTACAGGGGAGGAGGACGGCTACACCTTC.

The V gene is TRBV6-5, the J gene TRBJ2-1; 7 nucleotides align to TRBD1. This CDR3 has 15 amino acids. Losses at the gene ends were 7 bases for V and 0 bases for J; bases not matched to a gene: 6. The V gene's germline CDR1 is MNHEY and CDR2 SVGAGI. The CDR3 protein is CASIKKGASYNEQFF. CDR3 bases: TGTGCCAGCATTAAAAAGGGGGCCTCCTACAATGAGCAGTTCTTC.

This clone was seen a few times. The chain uses TRBV19 and TRBJ2-6, with 9 nucleotides matching TRBD2. The CDR3 sequence is 19 residues long. J gave up 2 bases and V 0 bases, and 8 bases lay outside the gene matches. Germline loops: CDR1 LNHDA, CDR2 SQIVND (reference sequence). CDR3 bases: TGTGCCAGTAGTATAGAGGAATATAGCGGGAGACCTGGGGCCAACGTCCTGACTTTC. The encoded protein is CASSIEEYSGRPGANVLTF.

This clone was recorded only once. V and J are TRBV10-2 and TRBJ2-3; D unresolved. CDR1 is WSHSY, CDR2 SAAADI, per germline. This CDR3 region has 14 residues. The V end was cut by 6 bases, the J end by 0 bases, with 10 bases between. Here the CDR3 DNA reads TGCGCCAGCAGGGCCCCGGAAAGCACAGATACGCAGTATTTT. It yields the protein CASRAPESTDTQYF.

V and J are TRBV2 and TRBJ2-3; maybe TRBD1 (6 bases). The V gene's germline CDR1 is SNHLY and CDR2 FYNNEI. V dropped 3 bases and J dropped 5 bases, with 18 bases sitting between them. The CDR3 totals 16 residues. The CDR3 nucleotides read TGTGCCAGCAGTGATGGGGGCCAAAGGGGTCGAGATACGCAGTATTTT. Translation: CASSDGGQRGRDTQYF.

This clone was recorded only once. The chain is built from TRBV5-8 and TRBJ2-7; D is unresolved. With 3 bases removed from V and 0 bases from J, the gap between germline ends came to 13 bases. The CDR3 is 15 amino acids. Germline CDR1 and CDR2: SGHTS and YDEGEE. CDR3 amino acids: CASSSATRNSYEQYF. Written as DNA, the CDR3 is TGTGCCAGCAGCTCCGCCACCAGAAACTCCTACGAGCAGTACTTC.

The chain is built from TRBV5-1 and TRBJ1-6, with a tentative D call TRBD1 (5 bases). Trimming shortened V by 7 bases and J by 7 bases, and 12 bases separated the two germline ends. The CDR3 consists of 13 residues. CDR1 is SGHRS, CDR2 YFSETQ, per germline. The CDR3: CASGGAENSPLHF. CDR3 in DNA: TGCGCCAGCGGGGGTGCTGAAAATTCACCCCTCCACTTT.